The 20 T cell receptor beta chains below were found in one sample sequenced in a study of cytomegalovirus exposure and HLA in healthy donors. The PCR contained 60 Vbeta and 13 Jbeta primers. The method was immunoSEQ multiplex PCR; TCRdb's version includes in-frame clones alone and lacks a portion of them. The data show some 160,000 clones, approximately 68% seen once. Sequenced material: PBMCs. The origin of the receptors is a man between 60 and 75 years old in good health and CMV-seronegative.

This clone was detected a few times. The chain joins TRBV7-3 to TRBJ2-2, with 15 nucleotides matching TRBD2. J gave up 2 bases and V 4 bases, and 2 bases lay outside the gene matches. The CDR3 runs 17 residues. Germline V gene sequence: CDR1 SGHTA, CDR2 FQGTGA. CDR3 residues: CASSWGLAGGNTGELFF. The CDR3 coding sequence is TGTGCCAGCAGCTGGGGACTAGCGGGGGGAAACACCGGGGAGCTGTTTTTT.

V gene TRBV30 combines with J gene TRBJ2-3, with 10 bases aligning to TRBD2. With 4 bases clipped from V and 6 bases from J, the junction kept 7 bases outside the gene matches. The germline V gene has CDR1 GTSNPN and CDR2 SVGIG (reference sequence). CDR3 size: 14 residues. CDR3 nucleotides: TGTGCCTGGAAGGTAGCGGGAGGAGGGGATACGCAGTATTTT. It encodes CAWKVAGGGDTQYF.

This clone was seen more than once but under ten times. The chain combines TRBV18 with TRBJ1-1; 9 nucleotides match TRBD1. The V segment lost 5 bases and the J segment 7 bases; nucleotides outside the gene matches: 2. From germline, CDR1 is KGHSH and CDR2 LQKENI. This CDR3 is 12 amino acids long. CDR3 region: CASSGQGFEAFF. CDR3 nucleotides: TGTGCCAGCTCAGGACAGGGGTTTGAAGCTTTCTTT.

This rearrangement joins TRBV28 to TRBJ1-5; D is unclear. The CDR3 runs 12 residues. V lost 7 bases to trimming and J lost 4 bases, with 8 bases between them. Germline V gene lookup returns CDR1 MDHEN and CDR2 SYDVKM. The CDR3 sequence is CASNILNQPQHF. The CDR3 coding sequence is TGTGCCAGCAACATCTTAAATCAGCCCCAGCATTTT.

This rearrangement joins TRBV19 to TRBJ2-7; TRBD2 matches 13 bases. The V segment lost 5 bases and the J segment 2 bases; nucleotides outside the gene matches: 0. The CDR3 is 14 amino acids. Germline loops: CDR1 LNHDA, CDR2 SQIVND (reference sequence). CDR3 sequence reads: CASSGTSGTYEQYF. CDR3 nucleotides: TGTGCCAGTAGTGGGACTAGCGGGACCTACGAGCAGTACTTC.

In this sample, this clone turned up a few times. The chain links TRBV9 to TRBJ1-1; TRBD1 aligns across 7 bases. J was trimmed by 4 bases and V by 7 bases; bases with no gene match: 10. The germline V gene encodes CDR1 SGDLS and CDR2 YYNGEE. The CDR3 is made up of 14 amino acids. CDR3 sequence reads: CASGTGAPGTEAFF. The CDR3 DNA is TGTGCCAGCGGCACAGGGGCACCGGGCACTGAAGCTTTCTTT.

In this sample, this clone turned up once. CDR3 coding DNA: TGTGCCAGCAGCTTAGGGCCTAGCGGGACCTTAATCCACTACGAGCAGTACTTC. Amino acids: CASSLGPSGTLIHYEQYF. This sequence joins TRBV11-2 and TRBJ2-7; 9 bases map to TRBD2. CDR3 length equals 18 residues. J lost 3 bases, V lost 1 base, and 13 bases had no gene match. The germline CDR1 and CDR2 sequences are SGHAT and FQNNGV.

Remarks on this clone: The conserved closing phenylalanine or tryptophan is absent in this CDR3, likely reflecting a read error. The chain has TRBV5-1 and TRBJ2-7; D uncertain. The CDR3 contains 14 residues. The ends were cut back, 6 bases at V and 3 bases at J, with 16 bases in the middle. The germline V gene has CDR1 SGHRS and CDR2 YFSETQ. In nucleotides, the CDR3 is TGCGCCAGCAAGGTTCCAGGAGTTGACTACGAGCAGTACCTC. Translated: CASKVPGVDYEQYL.

This chain joins TRBV2 and TRBJ1-1; 7 positions match TRBD1. CDR1 SNHLY and CDR2 FYNNEI come from the germline V gene. The CDR3 runs 13 residues. The V and J ends lost 6 bases and 0 bases, in that order; junction bases with no gene match: 1. The CDR3: CASRTGMNTEAFF. As DNA, the CDR3 is TGTGCCAGCAGGACAGGGATGAACACTGAAGCTTTCTTT.

This chain connects TRBV10-3 to TRBJ1-5; TRBD1 agrees at 7 bases. CDR1 is ENHRY and CDR2 is SYGVKD in the germline V gene. The V segment lost 0 bases and the J segment 0 bases; nucleotides outside the gene matches: 5. The CDR3 runs 17 residues. The CDR3 DNA reads as TGTGCCATCAGTGAGTCAGGGACAGAAAATAGCAATCAGCCCCAGCATTTT. Translating gives CAISESGTENSNQPQHF.

The chain recombines TRBV28 with TRBJ2-1; maybe TRBD1 (6 bases). Per the germline V gene, CDR1 is MDHEN and CDR2 is SYDVKM. V was shortened by 5 bases and J by 9 bases, with 17 bases between the two germline ends. This CDR3 has 14 amino acids. This chain's CDR3 is CASSGTPFRGEQFF. For the CDR3, the DNA is TGTGCCAGCAGTGGGACACCTTTCCGCGGTGAGCAGTTCTTC.

This chain joins TRBV28 and TRBJ2-7, with 7 positions matching TRBD1. Germline V gives CDR1 MDHEN, CDR2 SYDVKM. V lost 6 bases and J lost 3; bases outside the gene matches: 11. This CDR3 is built from 15 residues. The CDR3 loop reads CASSLRSGQIYEQYF. DNA of the CDR3: TGTGCCAGCAGCCTTAGGTCGGGACAGATCTACGAGCAGTACTTC. Filled out from reference TRBV28 and TRBJ2-7, the complete variable domain reads DVKVTQSSRYLVKRTGEKVFLECVQDMDHENMFWYRQDPGLGLRLIYFSYDVKMKEKGDIPEGYSVSREKKERFSLILESASTNQTSMYLCASSLRSGQIYEQYFGPGTRLTVT.

This clone is a singleton in its sample. The sample carries other DNA sequences with the same CDR3. This chain connects TRBV29-1 to TRBJ2-3, with D perhaps TRBD2 (7 bases). Germline V gene data show CDR1 as SQVTM and CDR2 as ANQGSEA. The CDR3 spans 10 residues. CDR3 sequence (DNA): TGCGGAGGGGGGGGGAATACGCAGTATTTT. Protein sequence: CGGGGNTQYF.

The chain is built from TRBV27 and TRBJ2-1; 12 bases fit TRBD2. V trimming: 4 bases; J trimming: 10 bases; junction bases outside the gene matches: 11. This CDR3 has 16 amino acids. CDR1 MNHEY and CDR2 SMNVEV come from the germline V gene (reference sequence). The CDR3 region has the DNA TGTGCCAGCAGTTGGCTAGCGGGAGGGCAGATTTTCGAGCAGTTCTTC. Its protein product is CASSWLAGGQIFEQFF.

There are a few counts of this clone. The V and J genes are TRBV18 and TRBJ1-1; 8 nucleotides match TRBD1. The CDR3 loop spans 16 amino acids. Per germline, CDR1 KGHSH and CDR2 LQKENI. V shed 4 bases and J 5 bases; nucleotides not matched to a gene: 12. CDR3 nucleotides: TGTGCCAGCTCACTTACTCTACAGGGGGAAGGAACTGAAGCTTTCTTT. Protein: CASSLTLQGEGTEAFF. The whole variable domain, filled in from reference TRBV18 and TRBJ1-1, reads NAGVMQNPRHLVRRRGQEARLRCSPMKGHSHVYWYRQLPEEGLKFMVYLQKENIIDESGMPKERFSAEFPKEGPSILRIQQVVRGDSAAYFCASSLTLQGEGTEAFFGQGTRLTVV.

The sample holds one count of this clone. V and J are TRBV5-1 and TRBJ1-2; D unclear. Germline V gene data show CDR1 as SGHRS and CDR2 as YFSETQ. The CDR3 covers 16 residues. V shed 0 bases and J shed 1 base, with 13 bases lying between them. The CDR3 region is CASSLGSMANNYGYTF. CDR3 nucleotide sequence: TGCGCCAGCAGCTTGGGGAGCATGGCCAATAACTATGGCTACACCTTC.

This chain joins TRBV5-1 and TRBJ2-1, with 14 bases that match TRBD2. The CDR3 spans 16 residues. The germline CDR1 and CDR2 sequences are SGHRS and YFSETQ. V was pared by 4 bases and J by 9 bases, with 9 bases of the junction left unmatched. The CDR3: CASSAGLAGETGEQFF. DNA for the CDR3: TGCGCCAGCAGCGCGGGACTAGCGGGAGAAACAGGTGAGCAGTTCTTC.

V usage is TRBV6-1 and J usage is TRBJ2-1, with 8 positions matching TRBD1. The CDR3 is made up of 15 amino acids. V shed 5 bases and J 6 bases; nucleotides not matched to a gene: 9. The germline CDR1 and CDR2 sequences are MNHNS and SASEGT. In DNA, the CDR3 is TGTGCCAGCAGTCCCGACAGGGGCGCCTTCAATGAGCAGTTCTTC. Its translation: CASSPDRGAFNEQFF.

The chain employs TRBV29-1 and TRBJ1-5; TRBD1 matches at 8 bases. V shed 4 bases, J shed 6 bases, and the junction held 5 bases outside the gene matches. Germline CDR1 is SQVTM and CDR2 is ANQGSEA. The CDR3 is made up of 13 amino acids. The CDR3 region is CSVGTGRSQPQHF. The CDR3 DNA sequence: TGCAGCGTTGGGACAGGGAGAAGTCAGCCCCAGCATTTT.

The rearrangement links TRBV11-3 to TRBJ2-3; TRBD1 might be the D (6 bases). V was pared by 1 base and J by 3 bases, with 8 bases between. CDR3 size: 14 residues. CDR1 is SGHNT and CDR2 is YENEEA in the germline V gene. The CDR3 coding sequence is TGTGCCAGCAGCTTAGGAGGGGGAACAGATACGCAGTATTTT. This translates into CASSLGGGTDTQYF.